The source of this T cell receptor beta chain is a study of blood T cell repertoires in COVID-19. About the study: From the United States, Italy and Spain came samples of acute and convalescent COVID-19. T cells, B-cell-depleted T cells, or PBMCs supplied cDNA or gDNA.

The V end lost 6 bases, the J end lost 2 bases, and 9 bases lay between the germline ends. This CDR3 has 13 amino acids. This clone occurred once. Authors' data handling: Using reference gene primer amplification, nucleated cell counts were estimated. Libraries were prepared by immunoSEQ multiplex PCR; TCRdb keeps only in-frame clonotypes and omits some of them. V and J calls and clone size come straight from that table; D and trimming were deduced from the DNA. Among 200,000 to 250,000 clones listed, about 91% were seen once. The TCR originated in an elderly man with acute or convalescent COVID-19. The chain is built from TRBV12-3 or TRBV12-4 and TRBJ2-3; D may be TRBD1 (5 bases). Sequencing input: peripheral blood. The CDR3 protein is CASSRQFTDTQYF. The CDR3 nucleotides read TGTGCCAGCAGCCGACAGTTCACAGATACGCAGTATTTT.